Presented here are 23 T cell receptor beta chains from one specimen sequenced in a study of T cells in Graves' hyperthyroidism and ophthalmopathy. TCR beta CDR3 regions were amplified from RNA transcripts. An initial round of RT-PCR targeting the TCR CDR3 relied on the HTBI primer set. TCRdb reprocessed the multiplex PCR reads via MiXCR and lists one record per CDR3 protein. Of more than 350,000 distinct CDR3 sequences listed, 17% were seen once; the top ten hold around a third. Material for sequencing was blood. These receptor sequences come from a woman aged 25-40 years with Graves' hyperthyroidism that later progressed to Graves' ophthalmopathy.

This clonotype was recorded only once. This sequence joins TRBV20-1 and TRBJ2-1; TRBD2 might be the D (6 bases). The V gene's germline CDR1 is DFQATT and CDR2 SNEGSKA (reference sequence). Between the trimmed V and J ends, which lost 1 base and 5 bases, there was a span of 15 bases. The CDR3 totals 15 residues. CDR3 coding DNA: TGCAGTGCTAGAGCGCGAGCGGGTCCGAACAATGAGCAGTTCTTC. This sequence encodes CSARARAGPNNEQFF.

The sample holds many counts of this clonotype. The V gene is TRBV3-1, the J gene TRBJ1-6; weak D call: TRBD1 (5 bases). Germline CDR1 and CDR2: LGHDT and YNNKEL (reference sequence). Deletions cut 0 bases from V and 11 bases from J, with 14 bases between. CDR3 length equals 15 residues. The CDR3 DNA reads as TGTGCCAGCAGCCAAGATCCCCGGGGCCCGCCACCCCTCCACTTT. Its translation is CASSQDPRGPPPLHF.

In its sample, this clonotype was seen many times. CDR3 coding DNA: TGTGCCAGTTATTCGACAGGGACCTACGAGCAGTACTTC. It codes for CASYSTGTYEQYF. This chain uses TRBV2 with TRBJ2-7, with 7 bases identical to TRBD1. After removal of 9 bases from V and 2 bases from J, the junction contained 7 bases not matched to a gene. The germline gives CDR1 SNHLY, CDR2 FYNNEI. The CDR3 has 13 residues. The whole variable domain, filled in from reference TRBV2 and TRBJ2-7, reads EPEVTQTPSHQVTQMGQEVILRCVPISNHLYFYWYRQILGQKVEFLVSFYNNEISEKSEIFDDQFSVERPDGSNFTLKIRSTKLEDSAMYFCASYSTGTYEQYFGPGTRLTVT.

The rearrangement uses TRBV7-9 and TRBJ2-2; D call uncertain. Trimming removed 11 bases from V and 0 bases from J, with 13 bases in between. CDR3 size: 14 residues. CDR1 is SEHNR and CDR2 is FQNEAQ in the germline V gene (reference sequence). The CDR3 sequence: CAVLNTTNTGELFF. CDR3 DNA sequence: TGTGCCGTATTAAATACAACGAACACCGGGGAGCTGTTTTTT.

This clonotype was counted at least ten times. The chain uses TRBV4-1 and TRBJ1-2, with D possibly matching TRBD1 (5 bases). CDR1 and CDR2 (germline): MGHRA, YSYEKL. Trimming removed 1 base from V and 2 bases from J, with 11 bases in between. This CDR3 contains 15 residues. The CDR3 loop reads CASSQVGKGNYGYTF. The CDR3, as DNA: TGCGCCAGCAGCCAAGTGGGGAAGGGGAACTATGGCTACACCTTC.

This clonotype showed up many times. V and J are TRBV5-6 and TRBJ2-5; D perhaps matches TRBD1 (5 bases). The germline CDR1 and CDR2 sequences are SGHDT and YYEEEE. The CDR3 runs to 15 residues. Between the trimmed V and J ends, which lost 2 bases and 1 base, there was a span of 12 bases. CDR3 amino acids: CASSFVPGPQETQYF. DNA of the CDR3: TGTGCCAGCAGCTTTGTCCCAGGGCCCCAAGAGACCCAGTACTTC.

This clonotype showed up just a few times. This sequence joins TRBV5-6 and TRBJ1-1, with a possible D match to TRBD1 (6 bases). V lost 2 bases, J lost 4 bases, and 15 bases lay in between. Looked up from germline, CDR1 is SGHDT and CDR2 is YYEEEE. This CDR3 is 15 amino acids long. CDR3 in DNA: TGTGCCAGCAGCTTTGCCGGGACAATCGGCACTGAAGCTTTCTTT. Translating gives CASSFAGTIGTEAFF. Full variable domain (rest looked up from reference TRBV5-6 and TRBJ1-1): DAGVTQSPTHLIKTRGQQVTLRCSPKSGHDTVSWYQQALGQGPQFIFQYYEEEERQRGNFPDRFSGHQFPNYSSELNVNALLLGDSALYLCASSFAGTIGTEAFFGQGTRLTVV.

The sample holds many counts of this clonotype. This chain uses TRBV28 with TRBJ2-5; D is possibly TRBD2 (7 bases). Germline CDR1 and CDR2: MDHEN and SYDVKM. The CDR3 consists of 13 residues. Trimming took off 8 bases at V and 3 bases at J, with 13 bases between the two ends. CDR3 nucleotide sequence: TGTGCCAGCGGAGGGGGGGTCGAAGAGACCCAGTACTTC. Encoded protein: CASGGGVEETQYF.

In its sample, this clonotype was seen many times. V gene TRBV4-1 combines with J gene TRBJ2-7; the match to TRBD2 covers 8 bases. Germline trimming cut 4 bases from V and 5 bases from J; bases unmatched to any gene: 10. The CDR3 runs 15 residues. Looked up from germline, CDR1 is MGHRA and CDR2 is YSYEKL. The CDR3 here is CASSLPLGTSDEQYF. The CDR3 DNA reads as TGCGCCAGCAGCCTTCCCCTCGGGACTAGTGACGAGCAGTACTTC.

This clonotype has at least ten counts. The rearrangement uses TRBV9 and TRBJ1-1, with 7 bases aligning to TRBD1. This CDR3 has 14 amino acids. Per germline, CDR1 SGDLS and CDR2 YYNGEE. J was trimmed by 4 bases and V by 0 bases; bases with no gene match: 3. CDR3 in DNA: TGTGCCAGCAGCGTAGAGGGGGCCAGCACTGAAGCTTTCTTT. It encodes CASSVEGASTEAFF.

In this sample, this clonotype turned up many times. The chain links TRBV2 to TRBJ1-5; 10 nucleotides agree with TRBD1. The V gene's germline CDR1 is SNHLY and CDR2 FYNNEI. The CDR3 extends over 15 amino acids. Trimming took 6 bases from V and 6 from J; bases not matched to a gene: 8. The CDR3 nucleotides are TGTGCCAGCAGGGGACAGGGGCCTTTAGGTCAGCCCCAGCATTTT. Its translation: CASRGQGPLGQPQHF. The full variable domain, rest sourced from reference TRBV2 and TRBJ1-5, is EPEVTQTPSHQVTQMGQEVILRCVPISNHLYFYWYRQILGQKVEFLVSFYNNEISEKSEIFDDQFSVERPDGSNFTLKIRSTKLEDSAMYFCASRGQGPLGQPQHFGDGTRLSIL.

Ten or more counts support this clonotype. This rearrangement joins TRBV27 to TRBJ1-4; 9 nucleotides align to TRBD1. V trimming: 4 bases; J trimming: 6 bases; junction bases outside the gene matches: 9. CDR3 size: 16 residues. Germline CDR1 reads MNHEY; CDR2 reads SMNVEV (reference sequence). This chain's CDR3 is CASSSRTGTGHEKLFF. CDR3 nucleotides: TGTGCCAGCAGTTCTCGTACCGGGACAGGGCATGAAAAACTGTTTTTT.

CDR3 in DNA: TGTGCCAGCAGCCCGGGACTAGGCGACCTTCAGTACTTC. Its translation is CASSPGLGDLQYF. The rearrangement links TRBV3-1 to TRBJ2-4; 8 bases agree with TRBD2. This CDR3 region has 13 residues. Germline assignment: CDR1 LGHDT and CDR2 YNNKEL (reference sequence). Germline trimming cut 4 bases from V and 11 bases from J; bases unmatched to any gene: 7.

At least ten counts were recorded for this clonotype. The rearrangement links TRBV6-2 or TRBV6-3 to TRBJ2-7; TRBD1 matches at 9 bases. The germline V gene has CDR1 MNHEY and CDR2 SVGEGT. The CDR3 runs 14 residues. The junction had 7 bases not matched to a gene; V was cut back by 5 bases and J by 5 bases. The CDR3 nucleotides read TGTGCCAGCAGTCGCCTGGGACAGGGTAACGAGCAGTACTTC. It specifies CASSRLGQGNEQYF.

The genes are TRBV3-1 and TRBJ2-5, with a possible D match to TRBD2 (5 bases). Germline CDR1 and CDR2: LGHDT and YNNKEL (reference sequence). Trimming left V 0 bases short and J 2 bases short, with 16 bases between. The CDR3 extends over 17 amino acids. This CDR3 reads CASSQDGRIAFQETQYF. CDR3 nucleotides: TGTGCCAGCAGCCAAGATGGCAGGATAGCGTTTCAAGAGACCCAGTACTTC.

This clonotype was recorded many times. The J gene is TRBJ2-1, the V gene TRBV3-1; possibly TRBD2 for D (6 bases). This CDR3 is 18 amino acids long. Germline CDR1 is LGHDT and CDR2 is YNNKEL (reference sequence). V lost 1 base and J 0 bases, leaving 16 bases between the germline ends. CDR3 residues: CASSQVARGLTSYNEQFF. CDR3 nucleotide sequence: TGTGCCAGCAGCCAAGTGGCTAGGGGACTGACCTCCTACAATGAGCAGTTCTTC.

The chain links TRBV5-6 to TRBJ1-2, with 10 bases aligning to TRBD1. Unmatched junction bases numbered 12, after V lost 4 bases and J lost 0 bases. This CDR3 has 18 amino acids. CDR1 is SGHDT, CDR2 YYEEEE, per germline. CDR3 amino acids: CASSRFRDRGFSNYGYTF. The CDR3 DNA reads as TGTGCCAGCAGCCGATTCCGGGACAGGGGTTTCTCTAACTATGGCTACACCTTC.

This chain uses TRBV5-8 with TRBJ1-5; perhaps TRBD1 as D (5 bases). The germline gives CDR1 SGHTS, CDR2 YDEGEE. V was pared by 0 bases and J by 0 bases, with 13 bases between. This CDR3 has 17 residues. The CDR3 sequence is CASSLGTDIYSNQPQHF. The CDR3 region has the DNA TGTGCCAGCAGCTTGGGGACGGACATCTATAGCAATCAGCCCCAGCATTTT.

This clonotype turned up a few times. In nucleotides, the CDR3 is TGTGCCAGCAGGGTTGCAGGGGGCGATTTCTACGAGCAGTACTTC. This encodes CASRVAGGDFYEQYF. The chain links TRBV27 to TRBJ2-7, with 8 bases lining up with TRBD1. The germline V gene encodes CDR1 MNHEY and CDR2 SMNVEV (reference sequence). The CDR3 has 15 amino acids. Trimming took 6 bases from V and 3 from J; bases not matched to a gene: 10.

V usage is TRBV7-9 and J usage is TRBJ1-6; the D gene is possibly TRBD1 (6 bases). CDR1 and CDR2 (germline): SEHNR, FQNEAQ (reference sequence). The ends were cut back, 3 bases at V and 9 bases at J, with 12 bases in the middle. This CDR3 comprises 14 residues. CDR3 DNA sequence: TGTGCCAGCAGCTTGGCCGGCAGGGGTTCACCCCTCCACTTT. It yields the protein CASSLAGRGSPLHF.

This chain uses TRBV6-1 with TRBJ2-3; 11 nucleotides line up with TRBD2. This CDR3 is 14 amino acids long. Germline trimming cut 8 bases from V and 7 bases from J; bases unmatched to any gene: 8. Looked up from germline, CDR1 is MNHNS and CDR2 is SASEGT. The CDR3 bases are TGTGCCAGCGGTAGCGGGGGGGTAATGAATACGCAGTATTTT. Protein: CASGSGGVMNTQYF.

This clonotype was seen repeatedly, ten times or more. The V call is TRBV20-1, the J call TRBJ2-3, with a tentative D call TRBD2 (6 bases). Trimming removed 5 bases from V and 3 bases from J, with 15 bases in between. Germline CDR1 DFQATT, CDR2 SNEGSKA (reference sequence). The CDR3 consists of 14 residues. The CDR3 reads CSAYSGGPTDTQYF. DNA of the CDR3: TGCAGTGCTTATTCCGGAGGGCCAACAGATACGCAGTATTTT.

The rearrangement uses TRBV27 and TRBJ1-1; no reliable D call. V was pared by 2 bases and J by 0 bases, with 10 bases between. Per germline, CDR1 MNHEY and CDR2 SMNVEV (reference sequence). The CDR3 loop spans 15 amino acids. CDR3 DNA: TGTGCCAGCAGTTTACGATCCGGCCTGAACACTGAAGCTTTCTTT. Its protein is CASSLRSGLNTEAFF.